The 10 T cell receptor beta chains in this list originate from one sample, sequenced in a study of blood T cell repertoires in COVID-19 (dated by TCRdb to about 2020). Libraries were made using the immunoSEQ multiplex PCR assay. What TCRdb holds here is the immuneACCESS table cut down to in-frame rearrangements. Part of the clones is not present; checked against another copy, under half of the missing clones reflect an unresolved V gene, and the others are unexplained. The sample table contains approximately 77,000 clones; only one count was recorded for 85% to 90% of them. Approximately 4.5% of the sample belongs to the ten largest clones. Sequencing was performed on peripheral blood. These receptors all come from a man in his forties or fifties with active COVID-19.

The chain combines TRBV10-3 with TRBJ1-1; 7 bases fit TRBD1. V trimming: 6 bases; J trimming: 0 bases; junction bases outside the gene matches: 7. CDR3 length equals 15 residues. In germline, CDR1 is ENHRY, CDR2 SYGVKD. Written as DNA, the CDR3 is TGTGCCATCAGGGCGGGACAGAACATGAACACTGAAGCTTTCTTT. Amino acids: CAIRAGQNMNTEAFF.

The chain has TRBV3-1 (or the pseudogene TRBV3-2) and TRBJ1-1; a possible D gene is TRBD1 (5 bases). V was cut by 4 bases and J by 1 base, with 13 bases left in between. The CDR3 is made up of 15 amino acids. In germline, CDR1 is LGHDT, CDR2 YNNKEL (reference sequence). CDR3 nucleotides: TGTGCCAGCAGCCCACCCCCCGACAGGAACACTGAAGCTTTCTTT. This codes for CASSPPPDRNTEAFF.

The V call is TRBV6-1, the J call TRBJ1-2, with 9 nucleotides matching TRBD1. Trimming removed 3 bases from V and 4 bases from J; junction bases left unmatched: 6. The CDR3 consists of 15 residues. Per germline, CDR1 MNHNS and CDR2 SASEGT. The CDR3 DNA sequence: TGTGCCAGCAGTGATTTGGGACAGGGATTCTATGGCTACACCTTC. Amino acid sequence: CASSDLGQGFYGYTF.

This chain links TRBV23-1 with TRBJ1-1; no clear D. TRBV23-1 is an open reading frame whose function is uncertain. V lost 0 bases and J lost 8, with 7 bases in between. The CDR3 is made up of 12 amino acids. CDR3 coding DNA: TGCGCCAGCAGTCAATCCCAGAGGGAAGCTTTCTTT. Translation: CASSQSQREAFF.

V usage is TRBV7-2 and J usage is TRBJ2-2; D perhaps matches TRBD1 (6 bases). This CDR3 contains 17 residues. Trimming removed 3 bases from V and 1 base from J, with 15 bases in between. Germline CDR1 is SGHTA and CDR2 is FQGNSA. CDR3 DNA: TGTGCCAGCAGCTTGATTACCGGGACACTGAACACCGGGGAGCTGTTTTTT. Its protein is CASSLITGTLNTGELFF.

This chain uses TRBV12-3 or TRBV12-4 with TRBJ1-2; D remains unclear. Trimming pared 3 bases from V and 5 bases from J, leaving 7 bases between. The CDR3 has 12 residues. The CDR3 spells CASSLNRYGYTF. For the CDR3, the DNA is TGTGCCAGCAGTTTGAACCGGTATGGCTACACCTTC.

This chain joins TRBV11-2 and TRBJ2-1; no definite D call. The V gene lost 3 bases and the J gene lost 6 bases, with 12 bases spanning the gap. Germline loops: CDR1 SGHAT, CDR2 FQNNGV. The CDR3 has 14 residues. The CDR3 protein is CASSFGQEPNEQFF. The CDR3 DNA reads TGTGCCAGCAGCTTCGGCCAGGAACCCAATGAGCAGTTCTTC.

This chain uses TRBV27 with TRBJ1-4; TRBD1 matches 9 bases. The CDR3 is 14 residues long. Trimming removed 5 bases from V and 6 bases from J; junction bases left unmatched: 4. CDR1 is MNHEY and CDR2 is SMNVEV in the germline V gene (reference sequence). The CDR3 sequence is CASSGGQGYEKLFF. The CDR3 DNA is TGTGCCAGCAGTGGCGGACAGGGGTATGAAAAACTGTTTTTT.

V gene TRBV3-1 (or the pseudogene TRBV3-2) combines with J gene TRBJ2-1; no reliable D call. The CDR3 totals 14 residues. V was clipped by 0 bases and J by 4 bases, with 7 bases between them. The germline V gene encodes CDR1 LGHDT and CDR2 YNNKEL (reference sequence). Here the CDR3 reads CASSQDFPYNEQFF. The CDR3 DNA reads as TGTGCCAGCAGCCAAGATTTCCCTTACAATGAGCAGTTCTTC.

The V and J genes are TRBV4-2 and TRBJ2-5; no reliable D call. Trimming took off 3 bases at V and 0 bases at J, with 8 bases between the two ends. Germline assignment: CDR1 LGHNA and CDR2 YNFKEQ. The CDR3 contains 14 residues. CDR3 amino acids: CASSQIENQETQYF. In nucleotides, the CDR3 is TGTGCCAGCAGCCAGATAGAAAACCAAGAGACCCAGTACTTC.